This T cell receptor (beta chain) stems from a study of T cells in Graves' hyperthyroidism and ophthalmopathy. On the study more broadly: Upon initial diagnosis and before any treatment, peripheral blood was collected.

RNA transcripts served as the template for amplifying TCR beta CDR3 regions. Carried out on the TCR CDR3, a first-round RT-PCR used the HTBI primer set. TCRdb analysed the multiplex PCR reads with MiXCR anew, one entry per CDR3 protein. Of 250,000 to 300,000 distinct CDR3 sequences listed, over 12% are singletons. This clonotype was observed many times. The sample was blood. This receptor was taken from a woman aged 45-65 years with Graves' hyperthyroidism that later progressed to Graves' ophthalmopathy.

The CDR3 here is CASRRTGVAKNIQYF. CDR3 coding DNA: TGTGCCAGCAGGAGGACAGGGGTAGCCAAAAACATTCAGTACTTC. This chain links TRBV28 with TRBJ2-4; 9 bases line up with TRBD1. Germline loops: CDR1 MDHEN, CDR2 SYDVKM. V gave up 6 bases and J gave up 0 bases; unmatched junction bases: 3. The CDR3 sequence is 15 residues long.